This TCR beta chain was observed in a study of shared clonotypes between healthy human individuals. This table comes from immunoSEQ multiplex PCR, and its TCRdb copy is limited to in-frame clones, with some not included. The data contain a few million clones, about nine tenths of them seen just once; the ten biggest clones take up around 0.38%. In germline, CDR1 is MNHEY, CDR2 SMNVEV (reference sequence). The V gene lost 6 bases and the J gene lost 6 bases, with 15 bases spanning the gap. This CDR3 is 13 amino acids long. Sequencing input: naive CD4+ T cells from PBMCs. Indicated subset: CD45RA+ positively selected. The chain is built from TRBV27 and TRBJ2-7; TRBD2 might be the D (6 bases). This receptor was taken from a man aged 18-30 years in good health. Some clones in this sample may be carry-over from other donors' samples. In DNA form, the CDR3 reads TGTGCCAGCAGGGGGAGGACACATAGCGAGCAGTACTTC. This encodes CASRGRTHSEQYF.